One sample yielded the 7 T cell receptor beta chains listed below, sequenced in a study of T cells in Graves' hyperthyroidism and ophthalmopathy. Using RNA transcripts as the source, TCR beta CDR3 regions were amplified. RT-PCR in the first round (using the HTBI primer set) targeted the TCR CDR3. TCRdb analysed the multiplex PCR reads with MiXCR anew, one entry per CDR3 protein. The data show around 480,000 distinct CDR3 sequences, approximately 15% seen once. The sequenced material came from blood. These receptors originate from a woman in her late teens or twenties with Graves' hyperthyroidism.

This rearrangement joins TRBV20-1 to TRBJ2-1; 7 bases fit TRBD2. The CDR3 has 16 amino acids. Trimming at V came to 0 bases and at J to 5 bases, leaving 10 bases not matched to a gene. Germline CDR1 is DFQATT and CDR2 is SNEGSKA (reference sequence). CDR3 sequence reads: CSARDEDGGVHNEQFF. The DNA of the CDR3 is TGCAGTGCTAGAGATGAGGATGGGGGGGTCCACAATGAGCAGTTCTTC.

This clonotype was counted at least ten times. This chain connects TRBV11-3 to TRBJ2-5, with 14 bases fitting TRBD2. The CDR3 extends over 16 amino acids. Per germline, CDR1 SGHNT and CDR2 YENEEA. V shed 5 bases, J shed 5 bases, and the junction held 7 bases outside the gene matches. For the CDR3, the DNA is TGTGCCAGCAGCCAGACTAGCGGGAGGGCCTGGGAGACCCAGTACTTC. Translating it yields CASSQTSGRAWETQYF.

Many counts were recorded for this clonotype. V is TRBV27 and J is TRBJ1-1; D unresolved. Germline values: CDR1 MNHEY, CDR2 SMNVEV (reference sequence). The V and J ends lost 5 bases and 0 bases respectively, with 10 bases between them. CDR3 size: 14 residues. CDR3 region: CASSTREMNTEAFF. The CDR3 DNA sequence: TGTGCCAGCAGTACGAGGGAGATGAACACTGAAGCTTTCTTT.

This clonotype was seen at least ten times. CDR3 region: CASSHLSSGRAHEQYF. CDR3 nucleotide sequence: TGTGCCAGCAGCCATCTCTCTAGCGGGAGGGCCCACGAGCAGTACTTC. V is TRBV3-1 and J is TRBJ2-7; 12 positions match TRBD2. The length of the CDR3 is 16 residues. The V and J ends lost 3 bases and 5 bases, in that order; junction bases with no gene match: 8. Per germline, CDR1 LGHDT and CDR2 YNNKEL (reference sequence).

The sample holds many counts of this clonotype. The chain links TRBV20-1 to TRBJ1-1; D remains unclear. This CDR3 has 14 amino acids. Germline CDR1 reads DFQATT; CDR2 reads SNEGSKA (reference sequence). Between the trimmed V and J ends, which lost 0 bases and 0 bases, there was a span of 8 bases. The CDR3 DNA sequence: TGCAGTGCTAGAGATCCAGTGGTGAACACTGAAGCTTTCTTT. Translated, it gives CSARDPVVNTEAFF.

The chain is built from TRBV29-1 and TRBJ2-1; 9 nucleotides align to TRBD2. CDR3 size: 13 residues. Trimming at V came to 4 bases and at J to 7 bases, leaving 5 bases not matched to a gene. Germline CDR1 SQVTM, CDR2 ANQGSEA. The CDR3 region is CSVGLAGWNEQFF. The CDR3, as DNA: TGCAGCGTTGGCCTAGCGGGATGGAATGAGCAGTTCTTC.

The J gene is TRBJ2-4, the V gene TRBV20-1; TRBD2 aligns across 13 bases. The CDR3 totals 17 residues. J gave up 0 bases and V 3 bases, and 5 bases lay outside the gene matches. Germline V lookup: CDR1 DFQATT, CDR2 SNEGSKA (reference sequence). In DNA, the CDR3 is TGCAGTGCTAGTGGGACTAGCGGGGACCTAGCCAAAAACATTCAGTACTTC. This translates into CSASGTSGDLAKNIQYF.